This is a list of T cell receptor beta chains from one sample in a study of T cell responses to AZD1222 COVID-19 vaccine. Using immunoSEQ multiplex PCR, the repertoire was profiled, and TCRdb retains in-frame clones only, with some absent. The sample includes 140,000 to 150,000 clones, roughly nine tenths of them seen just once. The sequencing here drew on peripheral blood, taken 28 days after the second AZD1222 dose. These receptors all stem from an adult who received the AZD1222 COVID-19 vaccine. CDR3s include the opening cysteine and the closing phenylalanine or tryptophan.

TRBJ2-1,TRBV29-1,CSVEFRDNEQFF
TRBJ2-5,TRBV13,CASSLKVTGETQYF
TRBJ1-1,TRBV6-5,CASSYSKNTEAFF
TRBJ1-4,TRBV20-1,CSAPEKEKLFF
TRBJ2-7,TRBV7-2,CASSLWVSGRTPYEQYF
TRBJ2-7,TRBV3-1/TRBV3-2,CASSHEGEELYAYEQYF
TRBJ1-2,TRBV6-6,CASSYSRTNGYTF
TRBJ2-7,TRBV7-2,CASSLGGQGAPYEQYF
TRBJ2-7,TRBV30,CAWSVQGLYEQYF
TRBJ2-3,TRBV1,CTSSQCRREGRYTQYF
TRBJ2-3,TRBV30,CAWIRFGGAKDTQYF
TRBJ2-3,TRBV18,CASSTARADTQYF
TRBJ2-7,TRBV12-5,CVSGLTTSGRAYEQYF
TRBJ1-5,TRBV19,CASSIENQPQHF
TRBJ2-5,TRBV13,CASSLVYGASGRKETQYF
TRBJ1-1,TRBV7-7,CASSRRTGTEAFF
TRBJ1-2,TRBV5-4,CASSLDGNPGGYTF
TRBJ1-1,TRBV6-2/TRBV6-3,CASSWMNTEAFF
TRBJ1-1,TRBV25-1,CASSDYDSEAFF
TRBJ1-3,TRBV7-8,CASSFFRGGTGNTIYF
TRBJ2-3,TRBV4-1,CASSQEGGTDTQYF
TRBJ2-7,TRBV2,CASGLTSYEQYF
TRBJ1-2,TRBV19,CASSIEQDIYGYTF
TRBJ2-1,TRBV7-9,CASSFGEQFF
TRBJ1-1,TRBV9,CASSVGAGVGGNTEAFF
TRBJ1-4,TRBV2,CASTRTTNEKLFF
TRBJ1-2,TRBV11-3,CASSASDRVWAYGYTF
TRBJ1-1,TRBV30,CAWSTGVGVTEAFF
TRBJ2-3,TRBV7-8,CASSLRRLTDTQYF
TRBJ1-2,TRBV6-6,CAAGQGRALYGYTF
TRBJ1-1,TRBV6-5,CASSYSSSPVNTEAFF
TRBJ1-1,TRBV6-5,CASSSRDTNTEAFF
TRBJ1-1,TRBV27,CASSLTRGTGEAFF
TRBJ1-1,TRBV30,CAWSQGSNSNTEAFF
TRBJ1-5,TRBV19,CASSGERGQPQHF
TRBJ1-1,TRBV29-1,CSVDRDAEAFF
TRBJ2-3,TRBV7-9,CASSLFPTRPSDTQYF
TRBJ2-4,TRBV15,CATSRETSGVRNIQYF
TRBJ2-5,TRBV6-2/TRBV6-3,CASSSRDRKIETQYF
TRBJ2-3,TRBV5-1,CASALVIYTDTQYF
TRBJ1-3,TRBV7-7,CASSLYTPYLGNTIYF
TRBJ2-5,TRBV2,CASSGIQETQYF
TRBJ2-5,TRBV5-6,CASSLPGIQETQYF
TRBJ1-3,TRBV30,CAWSAARGFDTIYF
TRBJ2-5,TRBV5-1,CASSGGETVQETQYF
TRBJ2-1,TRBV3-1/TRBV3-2,CASSPASGTSGGQFF
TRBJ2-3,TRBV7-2,CASRPGLSTDTQYF
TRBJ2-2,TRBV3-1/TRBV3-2,CASSRGLAGVTGELFF
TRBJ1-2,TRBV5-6,CASSLDRDYGYTF
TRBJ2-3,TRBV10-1,CASTQYTTSGRASDTQYF
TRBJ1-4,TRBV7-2,CASSLSTGLNEKLFF
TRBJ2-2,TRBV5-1,CASSGIGGNTGELFF